This T cell receptor (beta chain) was retrieved from a study of blood T cell repertoires in COVID-19. Only in-frame clones appear in the TCRdb table, and some are missing; sequencing was by immunoSEQ multiplex PCR. The profile shows roughly 240,000 clones, 86% of them singletons. Trimming stripped 3 bases from V and 5 bases from J, with 11 bases between. Germline lookup yields CDR1 LNHDA and CDR2 SQIVND (reference sequence). The CDR3 consists of 14 residues. V is TRBV19 and J is TRBJ2-1; the D gene is possibly TRBD1 (6 bases). Sequencing was carried out using PBMCs or T cells enriched from blood (not recorded which). The source of this sequence is a woman in her forties or fifties who had recovered from COVID-19. The CDR3 loop is CASSIGQPHNEQFF. DNA for the CDR3: TGTGCCAGTAGTATTGGACAGCCCCACAATGAGCAGTTCTTC. Together with reference TRBV19 and TRBJ2-1, the CDR3 gives the full variable domain: DGGITQSPKYLFRKEGQNVTLSCEQNLNHDAMYWYRQDPGQGLRLIYYSQIVNDFQKGDIAEGYSVSREKKESFPLTVTSAQKNPTAFYLCASSIGQPHNEQFFGPGTRLTVL.